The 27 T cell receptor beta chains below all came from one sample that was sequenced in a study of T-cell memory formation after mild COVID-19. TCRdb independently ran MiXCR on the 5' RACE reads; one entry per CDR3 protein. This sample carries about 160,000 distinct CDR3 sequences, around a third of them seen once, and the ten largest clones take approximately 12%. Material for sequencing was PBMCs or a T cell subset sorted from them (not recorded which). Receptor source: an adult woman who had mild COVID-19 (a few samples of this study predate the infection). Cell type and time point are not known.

CDR3 sequence reads: CASSLQGTETQYF. DNA for the CDR3: TGTGCCAGCAGCTTACAGGGGACAGAGACCCAGTACTTC. This sequence joins TRBV13 and TRBJ2-5; TRBD1 might be the D (6 bases). This CDR3 region has 13 residues. The germline gives CDR1 PRHDT, CDR2 FYEKMQ (reference sequence). V dropped 2 bases and J dropped 4 bases, with 8 bases sitting between them. The full variable domain, its missing parts supplied by reference TRBV13 and TRBJ2-5, is AAGVIQSPRHLIKEKRETATLKCYPIPRHDTVYWYQQGPGQDPQFLISFYEKMQSDKGSIPDRFSAQQFSDYHSELNMSSLELGDSALYFCASSLQGTETQYFGPGTRLLVL.

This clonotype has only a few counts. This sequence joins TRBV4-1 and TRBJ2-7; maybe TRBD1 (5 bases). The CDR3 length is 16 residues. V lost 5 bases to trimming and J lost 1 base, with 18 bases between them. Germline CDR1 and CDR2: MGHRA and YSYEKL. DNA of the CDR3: TGCGCCAGCAGCAAAGGGGAAACGGACCTATCCTACGAGCAGTACTTC. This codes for CASSKGETDLSYEQYF.

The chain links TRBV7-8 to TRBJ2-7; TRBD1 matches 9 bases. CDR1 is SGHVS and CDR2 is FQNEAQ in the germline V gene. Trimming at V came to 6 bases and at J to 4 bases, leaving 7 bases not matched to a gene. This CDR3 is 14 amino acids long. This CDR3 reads CASSFDRGYYEQYF. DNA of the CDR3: TGTGCCAGCAGTTTCGACAGGGGGTATTACGAGCAGTACTTC.

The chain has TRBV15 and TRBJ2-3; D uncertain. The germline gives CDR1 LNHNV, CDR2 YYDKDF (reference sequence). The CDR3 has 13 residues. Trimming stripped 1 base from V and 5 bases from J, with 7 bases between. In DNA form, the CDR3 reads TGTGCCACCAGCAGAGTGGAAGTAGATACGCAGTATTTT. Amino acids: CATSRVEVDTQYF.

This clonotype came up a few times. DNA for the CDR3: TGTGCCAGCAGCGCACAGAAACTAGCCAAAAACATTCAGTACTTC. Translation gives CASSAQKLAKNIQYF. This chain links TRBV2 with TRBJ2-4; D is undetermined. Per germline, CDR1 SNHLY and CDR2 FYNNEI. The CDR3 loop spans 15 amino acids. The V gene lost 6 bases and the J gene lost 0 bases, with 12 bases spanning the gap.

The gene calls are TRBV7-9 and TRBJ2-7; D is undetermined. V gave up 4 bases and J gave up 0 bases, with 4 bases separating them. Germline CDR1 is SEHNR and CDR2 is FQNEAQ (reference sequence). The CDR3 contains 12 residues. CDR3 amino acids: CASSSVSYEQYF. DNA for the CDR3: TGTGCCAGCAGCTCCGTCTCCTACGAGCAGTACTTC.

The CDR3: CASSWPRAGMNTEAFF. The CDR3 bases are TGTGCCAGCAGCTGGCCCCGGGCAGGGATGAACACTGAAGCTTTCTTT. The gene calls are TRBV7-9 and TRBJ1-1, with D maybe TRBD1 (5 bases). The V gene's germline CDR1 is SEHNR and CDR2 FQNEAQ (reference sequence). This CDR3 is 16 amino acids long. Trimming cost V 4 bases and J 0 bases, with 15 bases left between them.

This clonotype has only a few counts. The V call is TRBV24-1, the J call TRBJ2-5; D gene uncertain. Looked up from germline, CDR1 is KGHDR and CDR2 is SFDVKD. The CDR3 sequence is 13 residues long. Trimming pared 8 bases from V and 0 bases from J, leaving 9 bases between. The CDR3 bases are TGTGCCACCATGTCCGGAAACCAAGAGACCCAGTACTTC. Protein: CATMSGNQETQYF.

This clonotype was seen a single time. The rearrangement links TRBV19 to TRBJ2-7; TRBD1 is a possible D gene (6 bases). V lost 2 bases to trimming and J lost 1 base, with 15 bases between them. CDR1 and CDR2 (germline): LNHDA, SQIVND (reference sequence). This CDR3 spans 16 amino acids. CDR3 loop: CASSISLRGPSYEQYF. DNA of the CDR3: TGTGCCAGTAGTATAAGTCTCAGGGGACCTTCCTACGAGCAGTACTTC.

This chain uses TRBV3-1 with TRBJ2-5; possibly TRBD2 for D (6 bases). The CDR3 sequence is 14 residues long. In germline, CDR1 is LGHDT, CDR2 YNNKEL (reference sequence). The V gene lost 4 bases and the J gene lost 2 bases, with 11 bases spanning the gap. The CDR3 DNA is TGTGCCAGCAGCCGGGACTTTACTCAAGAGACCCAGTACTTC. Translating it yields CASSRDFTQETQYF.

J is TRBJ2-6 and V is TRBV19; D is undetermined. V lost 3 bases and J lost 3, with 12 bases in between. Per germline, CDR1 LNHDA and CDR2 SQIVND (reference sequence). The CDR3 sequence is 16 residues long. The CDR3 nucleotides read TGTGCCAGTAGTATGGGCTATCTTGGTGGGGCCAACGTCCTGACTTTC. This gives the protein CASSMGYLGGANVLTF. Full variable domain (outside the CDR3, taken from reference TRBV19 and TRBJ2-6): DGGITQSPKYLFRKEGQNVTLSCEQNLNHDAMYWYRQDPGQGLRLIYYSQIVNDFQKGDIAEGYSVSREKKESFPLTVTSAQKNPTAFYLCASSMGYLGGANVLTFGAGSRLTVL.

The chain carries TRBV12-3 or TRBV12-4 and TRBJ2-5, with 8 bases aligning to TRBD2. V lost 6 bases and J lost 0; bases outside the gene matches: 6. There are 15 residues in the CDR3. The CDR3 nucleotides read TGTGCCAGCAGCCACGGGGGGGTAAACCAAGAGACCCAGTACTTC. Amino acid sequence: CASSHGGVNQETQYF.

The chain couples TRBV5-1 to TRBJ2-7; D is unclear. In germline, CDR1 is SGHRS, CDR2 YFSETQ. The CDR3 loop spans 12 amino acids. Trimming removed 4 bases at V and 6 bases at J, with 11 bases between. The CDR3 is CASSPSFGEQYF. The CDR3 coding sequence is TGCGCCAGCAGCCCCTCCTTCGGCGAGCAGTACTTC.

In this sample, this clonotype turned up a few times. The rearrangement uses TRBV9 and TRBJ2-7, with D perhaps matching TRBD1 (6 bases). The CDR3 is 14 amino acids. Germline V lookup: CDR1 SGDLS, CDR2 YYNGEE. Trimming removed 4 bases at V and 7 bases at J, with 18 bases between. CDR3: CASSPGPQRGEQYF. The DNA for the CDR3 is TGTGCCAGCAGCCCCGGCCCTCAGAGGGGGGAGCAGTACTTC. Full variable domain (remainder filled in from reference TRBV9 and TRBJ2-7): DSGVTQTPKHLITATGQRVTLRCSPRSGDLSVYWYQQSLDQGLQFLIQYYNGEERAKGNILERFSAQQFPDLHSELNLSSLELGDSALYFCASSPGPQRGEQYFGPGTRLTVT.

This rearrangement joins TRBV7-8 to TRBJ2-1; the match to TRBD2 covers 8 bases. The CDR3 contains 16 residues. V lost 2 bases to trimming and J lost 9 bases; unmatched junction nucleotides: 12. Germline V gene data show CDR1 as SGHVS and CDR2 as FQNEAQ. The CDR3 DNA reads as TGTGCCAGCAGCTTATCTCAAGGACTAGCTGAGGGTGAGCAGTTCTTC. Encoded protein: CASSLSQGLAEGEQFF.

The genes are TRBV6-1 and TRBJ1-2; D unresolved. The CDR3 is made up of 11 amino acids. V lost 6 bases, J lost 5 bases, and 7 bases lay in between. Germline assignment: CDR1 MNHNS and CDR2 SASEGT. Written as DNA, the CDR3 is TGTGCCAGCAGGGTGACATATGGCTACACCTTC. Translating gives CASRVTYGYTF.

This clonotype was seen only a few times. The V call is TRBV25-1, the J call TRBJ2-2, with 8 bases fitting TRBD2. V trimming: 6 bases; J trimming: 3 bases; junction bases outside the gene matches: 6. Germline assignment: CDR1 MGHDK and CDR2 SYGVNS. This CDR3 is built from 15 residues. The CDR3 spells CASRVEREYTGELFF. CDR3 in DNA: TGTGCCAGCAGGGTCGAGCGGGAGTACACCGGGGAGCTGTTTTTT.

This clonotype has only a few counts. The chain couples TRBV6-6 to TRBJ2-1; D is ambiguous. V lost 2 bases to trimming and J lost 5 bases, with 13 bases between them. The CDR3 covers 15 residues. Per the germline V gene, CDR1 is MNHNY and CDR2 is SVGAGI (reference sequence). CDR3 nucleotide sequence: TGTGCCAGCAGTTACCCATCAGGAACCCACAATGAGCAGTTCTTC. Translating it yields CASSYPSGTHNEQFF.

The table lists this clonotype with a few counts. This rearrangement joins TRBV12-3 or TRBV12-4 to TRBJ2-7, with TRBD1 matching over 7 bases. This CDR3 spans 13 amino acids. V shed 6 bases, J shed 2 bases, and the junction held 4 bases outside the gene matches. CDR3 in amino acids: CASSTGAAYEQYF. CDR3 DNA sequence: TGTGCCAGCAGCACAGGGGCAGCCTACGAGCAGTACTTC.

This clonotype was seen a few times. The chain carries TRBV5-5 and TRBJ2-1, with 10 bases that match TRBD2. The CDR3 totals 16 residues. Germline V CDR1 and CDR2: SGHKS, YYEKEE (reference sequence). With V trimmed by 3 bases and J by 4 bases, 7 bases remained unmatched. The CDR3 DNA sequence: TGTGCCAGCAGCTGGGAAATAGCGGGGGGTTACAATGAGCAGTTCTTC. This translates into CASSWEIAGGYNEQFF. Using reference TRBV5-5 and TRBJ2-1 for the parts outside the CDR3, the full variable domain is DAGVTQSPTHLIKTRGQQVTLRCSPISGHKSVSWYQQVLGQGPQFIFQYYEKEERGRGNFPDRFSARQFPNYSSELNVNALLLGDSALYLCASSWEIAGGYNEQFFGPGTRLTVL.

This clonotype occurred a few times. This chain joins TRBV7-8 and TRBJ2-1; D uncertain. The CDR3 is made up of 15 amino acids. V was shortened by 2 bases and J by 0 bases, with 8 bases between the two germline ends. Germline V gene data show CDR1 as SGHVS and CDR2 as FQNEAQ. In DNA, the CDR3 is TGTGCCAGCAGCTTACAAATTAGCTCCTACAATGAGCAGTTCTTC. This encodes CASSLQISSYNEQFF. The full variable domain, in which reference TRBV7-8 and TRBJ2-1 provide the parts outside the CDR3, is GAGVSQSPRYKVAKRGQDVALRCDPISGHVSLFWYQQALGQGPEFLTYFQNEAQLDKSGLPSDRFFAERPEGSVSTLKIQRTQQEDSAVYLCASSLQISSYNEQFFGPGTRLTVL.

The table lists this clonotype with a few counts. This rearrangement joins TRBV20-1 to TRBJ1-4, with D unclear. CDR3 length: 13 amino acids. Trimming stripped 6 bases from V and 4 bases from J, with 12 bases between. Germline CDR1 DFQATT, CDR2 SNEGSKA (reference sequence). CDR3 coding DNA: TGCAGTGCCCGACCTCGGGGTAATGAAAAACTGTTTTTT. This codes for CSARPRGNEKLFF.

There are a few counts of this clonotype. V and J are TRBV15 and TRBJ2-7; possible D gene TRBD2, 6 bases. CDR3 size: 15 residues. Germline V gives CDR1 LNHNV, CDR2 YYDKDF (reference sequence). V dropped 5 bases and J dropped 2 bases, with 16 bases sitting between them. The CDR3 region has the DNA TGTGCCACCAGCCAATCCCGGGACTTAGCCTACGAGCAGTACTTC. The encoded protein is CATSQSRDLAYEQYF.

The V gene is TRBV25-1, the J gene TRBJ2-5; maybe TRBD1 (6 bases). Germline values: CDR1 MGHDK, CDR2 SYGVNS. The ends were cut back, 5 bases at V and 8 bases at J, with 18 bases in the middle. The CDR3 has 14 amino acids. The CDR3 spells CASSLAGVMGTQYF. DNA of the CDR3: TGTGCCAGCAGTCTCGCAGGGGTTATGGGTACCCAGTACTTC.

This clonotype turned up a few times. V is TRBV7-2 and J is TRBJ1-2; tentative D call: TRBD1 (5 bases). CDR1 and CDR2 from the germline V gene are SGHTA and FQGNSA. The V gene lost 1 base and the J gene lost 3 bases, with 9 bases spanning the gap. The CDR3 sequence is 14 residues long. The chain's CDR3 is CASSLDGGYYGYTF. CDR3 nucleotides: TGTGCCAGCAGCTTAGACGGGGGGTACTATGGCTACACCTTC.

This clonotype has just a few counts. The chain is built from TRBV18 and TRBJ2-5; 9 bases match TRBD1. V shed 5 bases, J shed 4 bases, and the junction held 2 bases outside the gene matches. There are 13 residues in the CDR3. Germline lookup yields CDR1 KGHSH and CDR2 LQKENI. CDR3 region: CASSSGQGETQYF. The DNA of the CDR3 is TGTGCCAGCTCATCGGGACAGGGAGAGACCCAGTACTTC. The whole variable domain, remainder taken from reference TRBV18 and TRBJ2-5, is NAGVMQNPRHLVRRRGQEARLRCSPMKGHSHVYWYRQLPEEGLKFMVYLQKENIIDESGMPKERFSAEFPKEGPSILRIQQVVRGDSAAYFCASSSGQGETQYFGPGTRLLVL.

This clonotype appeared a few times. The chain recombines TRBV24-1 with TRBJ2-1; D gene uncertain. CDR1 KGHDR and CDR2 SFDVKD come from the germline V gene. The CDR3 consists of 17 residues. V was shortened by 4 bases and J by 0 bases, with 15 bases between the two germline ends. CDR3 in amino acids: CATSDRRLGSSYNEQFF. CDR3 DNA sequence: TGTGCCACCAGTGACCGCCGGCTGGGAAGCTCCTACAATGAGCAGTTCTTC.